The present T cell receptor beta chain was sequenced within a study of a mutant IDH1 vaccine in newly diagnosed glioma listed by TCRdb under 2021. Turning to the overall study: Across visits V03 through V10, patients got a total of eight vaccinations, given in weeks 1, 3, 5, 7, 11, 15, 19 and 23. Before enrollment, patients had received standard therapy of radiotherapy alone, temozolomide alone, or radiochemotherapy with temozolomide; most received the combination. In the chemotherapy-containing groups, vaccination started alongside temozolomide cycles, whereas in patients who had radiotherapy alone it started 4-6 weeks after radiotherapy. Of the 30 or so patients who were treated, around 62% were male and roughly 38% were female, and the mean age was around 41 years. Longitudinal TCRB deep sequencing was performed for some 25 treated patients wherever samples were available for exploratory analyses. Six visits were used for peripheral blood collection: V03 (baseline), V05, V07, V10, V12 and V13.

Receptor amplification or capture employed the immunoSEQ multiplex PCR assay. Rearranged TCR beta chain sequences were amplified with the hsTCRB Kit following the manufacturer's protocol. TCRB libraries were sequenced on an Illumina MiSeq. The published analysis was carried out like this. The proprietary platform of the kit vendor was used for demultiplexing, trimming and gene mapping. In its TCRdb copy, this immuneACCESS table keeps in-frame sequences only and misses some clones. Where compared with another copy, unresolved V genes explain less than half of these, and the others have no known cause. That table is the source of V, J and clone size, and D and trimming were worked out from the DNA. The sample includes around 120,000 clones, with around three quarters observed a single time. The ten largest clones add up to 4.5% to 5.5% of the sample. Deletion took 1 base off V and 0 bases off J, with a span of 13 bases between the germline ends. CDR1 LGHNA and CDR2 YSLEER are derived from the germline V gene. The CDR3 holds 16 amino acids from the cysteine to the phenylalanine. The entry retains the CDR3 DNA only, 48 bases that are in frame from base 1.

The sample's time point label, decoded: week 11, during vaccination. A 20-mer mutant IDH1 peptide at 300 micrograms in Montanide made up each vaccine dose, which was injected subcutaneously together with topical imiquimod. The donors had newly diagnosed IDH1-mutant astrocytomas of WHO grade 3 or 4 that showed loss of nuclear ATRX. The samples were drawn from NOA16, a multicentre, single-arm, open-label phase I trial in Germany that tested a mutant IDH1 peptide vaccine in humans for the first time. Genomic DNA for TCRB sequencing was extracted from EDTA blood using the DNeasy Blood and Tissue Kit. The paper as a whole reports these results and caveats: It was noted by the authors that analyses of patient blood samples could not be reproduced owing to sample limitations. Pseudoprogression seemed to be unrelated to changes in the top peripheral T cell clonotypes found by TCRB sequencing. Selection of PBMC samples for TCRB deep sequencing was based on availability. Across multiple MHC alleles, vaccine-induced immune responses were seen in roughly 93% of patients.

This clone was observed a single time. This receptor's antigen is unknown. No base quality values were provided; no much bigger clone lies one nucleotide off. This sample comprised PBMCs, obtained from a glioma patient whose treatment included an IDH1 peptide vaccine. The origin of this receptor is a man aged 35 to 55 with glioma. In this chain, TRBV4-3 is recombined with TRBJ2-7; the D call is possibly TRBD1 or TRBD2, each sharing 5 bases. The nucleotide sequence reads TGCGCCAGCAGCCAAGTGTCAGGGAGAAGCTCCTACGAGCAGTACTTC. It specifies CASSQVSGRSSYEQYF.